The table lists the clone carrying this T cell receptor beta chain with a count of one. 13 Jbeta primers and 60 Vbeta primers were used for the PCR. Method: immunoSEQ multiplex PCR; TCRdb's copy keeps in-frame clones and lacks some. The data show about 160,000 clones, 81% seen once. The sample belongs to a study of cytomegalovirus exposure and HLA in healthy donors. The CDR3 spans 15 residues. Germline CDR1 reads KGHSH; CDR2 reads LQKENI. V lost 2 bases to trimming and J lost 6 bases, with 16 bases between them. This TCR was sampled from a woman between 50 and 59 years old in good health and CMV-seronegative. V and J are TRBV18 and TRBJ1-1; D unresolved. The sample taken for sequencing was PBMCs. The CDR3: CASSPSADFGPEAFF. CDR3 sequence (DNA): TGTGCCAGCTCACCATCGGCGGACTTTGGCCCTGAAGCTTTCTTT.